The 29 T cell receptor beta chains below were found in one sample sequenced in a study of shared clonotypes between healthy human individuals. Measured with immunoSEQ multiplex PCR; TCRdb has only the in-frame clones, and not every one. The sample shows about 1 million clones, roughly 80% of them seen only once. The sample taken for sequencing was memory CD4+ T cells sorted from blood. Subset noted: CD45RA-negative fraction. Receptor source: a man aged 18 to 29 in good health.

This chain links TRBV11-2 with TRBJ2-3; D uncertain. The CDR3 totals 15 residues. CDR1 is SGHAT and CDR2 is FQNNGV in the germline V gene. Deletions cut 1 base from V and 4 bases from J, with 12 bases between. This CDR3 reads CASSLGGGFSDTQYF. For the CDR3, the DNA is TGTGCCAGCAGCTTAGGGGGTGGGTTTTCAGATACGCAGTATTTT.

The chain joins TRBV7-6 to TRBJ1-1, with D maybe TRBD1 (5 bases). The ends were cut back, 0 bases at V and 5 bases at J, with 16 bases in the middle. CDR3 length: 16 residues. Germline assignment: CDR1 SGHVS and CDR2 FNYEAQ. CDR3 sequence reads: CASSLAHTVGGTEAFF. DNA for the CDR3: TGTGCCAGCAGCTTAGCGCATACAGTTGGGGGAACTGAAGCTTTCTTT.

The chain links TRBV5-5 to TRBJ1-5; 9 bases map to TRBD1. V shed 5 bases, J shed 1 base, and the junction held 4 bases outside the gene matches. Germline loops: CDR1 SGHKS, CDR2 YYEKEE (reference sequence). The CDR3 is 15 amino acids. The CDR3 here is CASRQGAQSNQPQHF. DNA for the CDR3: TGTGCCAGCAGACAGGGGGCGCAAAGCAATCAGCCCCAGCATTTT.

This clone was observed a few times. This chain joins TRBV23-1 and TRBJ1-6, with TRBD1 as a possible D gene (5 bases). TRBV23-1 counts as an open reading frame of uncertain function. Trimming took 6 bases from V and 8 from J, leaving 26 bases between them. This CDR3 is 18 amino acids long. CDR3 in DNA: TGCGCCAGCAGCGTATGTAATTCGGGACTTCGGTCCTATTCACCCCTCCACTTT. It encodes CASSVCNSGLRSYSPLHF.

V and J are TRBV7-3 and TRBJ2-5, with 9 positions matching TRBD2. CDR1 SGHTA and CDR2 FQGTGA come from the germline V gene. The ends lost 5 bases at V and 5 bases at J; junction bases unmatched: 12. The CDR3 runs to 16 residues. The CDR3 here is CASSRGRRGGLETQYF. DNA for the CDR3: TGTGCCAGCAGCCGCGGTCGGCGGGGGGGCCTGGAGACCCAGTACTTC.

This clone was observed a few times. J is TRBJ2-3 and V is TRBV10-2; D gene unclear. This CDR3 is built from 14 residues. CDR1 is WSHSY and CDR2 is SAAADI in the germline V gene. V was shortened by 8 bases and J by 0 bases, with 12 bases between the two germline ends. The CDR3 DNA sequence: TGCGCCAGCTTACCTACGGCTAGCACAGATACGCAGTATTTT. It specifies CASLPTASTDTQYF.

This chain links TRBV14 with TRBJ2-1; possible D gene TRBD2, 6 bases. Germline V gene lookup returns CDR1 SGHDN and CDR2 FVKESK. Trimming took off 5 bases at V and 5 bases at J, with 16 bases between the two ends. There are 15 residues in the CDR3. CDR3 loop: CASSSGVHTNNEQFF. CDR3 nucleotide sequence: TGTGCCAGCAGCTCGGGGGTCCATACTAACAATGAGCAGTTCTTC.

This sequence joins TRBV2 and TRBJ2-5; D ambiguous. The germline CDR1 and CDR2 sequences are SNHLY and FYNNEI. The CDR3 runs to 14 residues. With 0 bases removed from V and 3 bases from J, the gap between germline ends came to 8 bases. The CDR3 sequence: CASSEARTEETQYF. CDR3 sequence (DNA): TGTGCCAGCAGTGAAGCTCGGACCGAAGAGACCCAGTACTTC. Full variable domain (outside the CDR3, taken from reference TRBV2 and TRBJ2-5): EPEVTQTPSHQVTQMGQEVILRCVPISNHLYFYWYRQILGQKVEFLVSFYNNEISEKSEIFDDQFSVERPDGSNFTLKIRSTKLEDSAMYFCASSEARTEETQYFGPGTRLLVL.

Regarding this clone: The sample has other DNA sequences that encode this CDR3 too. The chain combines TRBV7-2 with TRBJ2-5, with 10 bases that match TRBD1. Germline values: CDR1 SGHTA, CDR2 FQGNSA. The CDR3 extends over 13 amino acids. Trimming took 4 bases from V and 5 from J; bases not matched to a gene: 1. This CDR3 is CASSWTGGETQYF. The CDR3 coding sequence is TGTGCCAGCAGCTGGACAGGGGGTGAGACCCAGTACTTC. The entire variable domain, with the rest obtained from reference TRBV7-2 and TRBJ2-5, is as follows: GAGVSQSPSNKVTEKGKDVELRCDPISGHTALYWYRQSLGQGLEFLIYFQGNSAPDKSGLPSDRFSAERTGGSVSTLTIQRTQQEDSAVYLCASSWTGGETQYFGPGTRLLVL.

The chain joins TRBV7-9 to TRBJ2-7; possible D gene TRBD1, 5 bases. CDR1 is SEHNR and CDR2 is FQNEAQ in the germline V gene (reference sequence). The CDR3 runs to 15 residues. V shed 7 bases and J shed 5 bases, with 21 bases lying between them. As DNA, the CDR3 is TGTGCCAGCACCCCCCCCGGCCAGGGTTTCGACGAGCAGTACTTC. It is translated as CASTPPGQGFDEQYF.

The V call is TRBV7-9, the J call TRBJ2-3; no definite D call. The CDR3 extends over 13 amino acids. The germline V and J ends were trimmed by 6 bases and 3 bases, with 10 bases remaining between them. CDR1 and CDR2 from the germline V gene are SEHNR and FQNEAQ (reference sequence). The CDR3 loop is CASSHSDTDTQYF. The CDR3, as DNA: TGTGCCAGCAGTCATTCGGATACAGATACGCAGTATTTT.

This chain joins TRBV18 and TRBJ1-4; D possibly corresponds to TRBD1 (6 bases). The length of the CDR3 is 15 residues. Germline-derived CDR1 and CDR2 are KGHSH and LQKENI. V was shortened by 3 bases and J by 3 bases, with 11 bases between the two germline ends. Here the CDR3 reads CASSPSEGANEKLFF. The CDR3 region has the DNA TGTGCCAGCTCACCTTCGGAGGGGGCTAATGAAAAACTGTTTTTT.

V usage is TRBV28 and J usage is TRBJ1-2, with TRBD1 identical over 7 bases. Germline CDR1 MDHEN, CDR2 SYDVKM. This CDR3 has 12 amino acids. Losses at the gene ends were 9 bases for V and 8 bases for J; bases not matched to a gene: 9. The CDR3 spells CASRGDRTGYTF. DNA of the CDR3: TGTGCCAGTCGGGGGGACAGAACGGGCTACACCTTC.

The V call is TRBV18, the J call TRBJ2-3; D is ambiguous. From germline, CDR1 is KGHSH and CDR2 LQKENI. This CDR3 has 12 amino acids. The ends were cut back, 6 bases at V and 6 bases at J, with 10 bases in the middle. CDR3 nucleotide sequence: TGTGCCAGCTCCACCAGGTACGATACGCAGTATTTT. It is translated as CASSTRYDTQYF.

This rearrangement joins TRBV6-5 to TRBJ2-7; perhaps TRBD2 as D (6 bases). The CDR3 is made up of 16 amino acids. V lost 0 bases and J 2 bases, leaving 14 bases between the germline ends. Germline CDR1 MNHEY, CDR2 SVGAGI. As DNA, the CDR3 is TGTGCCAGCAGTTACTCGACGGCCGGGGGAACCTACGAGCAGTACTTC. Its protein is CASSYSTAGGTYEQYF.

The chain links TRBV11-2 to TRBJ2-3; 9 bases match TRBD1. V shed 5 bases and J 2 bases; nucleotides not matched to a gene: 8. From germline, CDR1 is SGHAT and CDR2 FQNNGV. There are 16 residues in the CDR3. The CDR3 sequence: CASSPTGGKVTDTQYF. The CDR3 bases are TGTGCCAGCAGCCCTACAGGGGGCAAGGTCACAGATACGCAGTATTTT.

This clone occurred once. The chain joins TRBV18 to TRBJ2-2, with D possibly TRBD1 on 6 matching bases. Looked up from germline, CDR1 is KGHSH and CDR2 is LQKENI. The CDR3 is 17 amino acids. Trimming pared 0 bases from V and 0 bases from J, leaving 11 bases between. This CDR3 is CASSPPAGGPNTGELFF. The CDR3 DNA follows: TGTGCCAGCTCACCACCGGCTGGGGGCCCGAACACCGGGGAGCTGTTTTTT.

V gene TRBV30 combines with J gene TRBJ1-2; maybe TRBD1 (6 bases). Looked up from germline, CDR1 is GTSNPN and CDR2 is SVGIG (reference sequence). This CDR3 spans 14 amino acids. V lost 5 bases, J lost 7 bases, and 20 bases lay in between. CDR3 protein: CAWGRDMTGRGYTF. CDR3 DNA sequence: TGTGCCTGGGGGAGAGACATGACAGGTCGTGGCTACACCTTC.

The rearrangement joins TRBV21-1 to TRBJ2-1; TRBD2 reflects the table's D call only, with no check against the DNA. TRBV21-1 is deemed a pseudogene. The CDR3 covers 10 residues. CDR3 nucleotides: TGTGCCAGCACTCGGGATGAGCAGTTCTTC. It is translated as CASTRDEQFF.

The CDR3 bases are TGTGCCAGCAGTTACGCCAGGGTGAACACCGGGGAGCTGTTTTTT. This translates into CASSYARVNTGELFF. This chain links TRBV6-5 with TRBJ2-2, with a tentative D call TRBD1 (5 bases). The V gene's germline CDR1 is MNHEY and CDR2 SVGAGI. The CDR3 is 15 residues long. V lost 2 bases and J lost 1, with 8 bases in between.

This clone was seen a few times. This sequence joins TRBV7-8 and TRBJ2-7; possible D gene TRBD1, 6 bases. The V end lost 6 bases, the J end lost 5 bases, and 23 bases lay between the germline ends. Germline V gene lookup returns CDR1 SGHVS and CDR2 FQNEAQ. CDR3 length equals 16 residues. For the CDR3, the DNA is TGTGCCAGCAGAAGGCGTCGAGGAGAGGGGGTCCACGAGCAGTACTTC. Protein: CASRRRRGEGVHEQYF. Together with reference TRBV7-8 and TRBJ2-7, the CDR3 gives the full variable domain: GAGVSQSPRYKVAKRGQDVALRCDPISGHVSLFWYQQALGQGPEFLTYFQNEAQLDKSGLPSDRFFAERPEGSVSTLKIQRTQQEDSAVYLCASRRRRGEGVHEQYFGPGTRLTVT.

V and J are TRBV2 and TRBJ2-7, with 7 bases matching TRBD1. Germline V CDR1 and CDR2: SNHLY, FYNNEI. V gave up 7 bases and J gave up 4 bases; unmatched junction bases: 10. The CDR3 runs 14 residues. CDR3 residues: CASKSMGQKYEQYF. CDR3 coding DNA: TGTGCCAGCAAGAGCATGGGACAGAAGTACGAGCAGTACTTC. The full variable domain, with the rest looked up from reference TRBV2 and TRBJ2-7, is EPEVTQTPSHQVTQMGQEVILRCVPISNHLYFYWYRQILGQKVEFLVSFYNNEISEKSEIFDDQFSVERPDGSNFTLKIRSTKLEDSAMYFCASKSMGQKYEQYFGPGTRLTVT.

Only a few counts were recorded for this clone. Other DNA sequences in the same sample also yield this CDR3. The chain carries TRBV19 and TRBJ1-5; D not resolved. Germline-derived CDR1 and CDR2 are LNHDA and SQIVND (reference sequence). CDR3 length: 13 residues. V lost 3 bases, J lost 3 bases, and 6 bases lay in between. Written as DNA, the CDR3 is TGTGCCAGTAGTATCCGGGACAATCAGCCCCAGCATTTT. Encoded protein: CASSIRDNQPQHF.

The chain couples TRBV5-1 to TRBJ2-3; no firm D call. Germline lookup yields CDR1 SGHRS and CDR2 YFSETQ. The CDR3 is 13 amino acids. Trimming removed 2 bases from V and 1 base from J, with 5 bases in between. The chain's CDR3 is CASSFDGTDTQYF. The CDR3 bases are TGCGCCAGCAGCTTTGACGGCACAGATACGCAGTATTTT.

The chain links TRBV7-2 to TRBJ2-2, with 10 bases matching TRBD1. Germline V lookup: CDR1 SGHTA, CDR2 FQGNSA. The CDR3 covers 16 residues. V dropped 5 bases and J dropped 7; count of bases not matched to a gene: 10. CDR3 coding DNA: TGTGCCAGCAGCCTCCTCGGGACAGGGGTTCTCGGGGAGCTGTTTTTT. It codes for CASSLLGTGVLGELFF.

The rearrangement links TRBV27 to TRBJ2-7; D possibly uses TRBD1 or TRBD2 (5 bases each). Trimming took 2 bases from V and 5 from J, leaving 16 bases between them. This CDR3 region has 15 residues. CDR1 and CDR2 (germline): MNHEY, SMNVEV (reference sequence). The CDR3 reads CASSLGARGFHEQYF. CDR3 in DNA: TGTGCCAGCAGTTTAGGGGCCCGGGGATTCCACGAGCAGTACTTC.

This chain links TRBV6-1 with TRBJ2-4, with D tentatively TRBD1 or TRBD2 (5 bases each). CDR3 length equals 13 residues. In germline, CDR1 is MNHNS, CDR2 SASEGT. The ends were cut back, 3 bases at V and 9 bases at J, with 12 bases in the middle. The CDR3 loop reads CASSDRDLGIQYF. The CDR3 DNA sequence: TGTGCCAGCAGTGACCGGGACCTCGGCATTCAGTACTTC.

The chain has TRBV21-1 and TRBJ2-7; the DNA was not used to check the table's D call, TRBD1. TRBV21-1 is an annotated pseudogene. The CDR3 has 17 residues. In nucleotides, the CDR3 is TGTGCCAGCAGCTCTTACCTCCGTGGACAGGGGGGGGAAGTGCAGTACTTC. It yields the protein CASSSYLRGQGGEVQYF.

The sample holds one count of this clone. V gene TRBV7-2 combines with J gene TRBJ2-1, with 12 bases fitting TRBD2. Germline-derived CDR1 and CDR2 are SGHTA and FQGNSA. V trimming: 5 bases; J trimming: 4 bases; junction bases outside the gene matches: 3. The CDR3 runs to 15 residues. CDR3 in amino acids: CASSMGLAGYNEQFF. CDR3 sequence (DNA): TGTGCCAGCAGCATGGGACTAGCGGGTTACAATGAGCAGTTCTTC. The full variable domain, rest sourced from reference TRBV7-2 and TRBJ2-1, is GAGVSQSPSNKVTEKGKDVELRCDPISGHTALYWYRQSLGQGLEFLIYFQGNSAPDKSGLPSDRFSAERTGGSVSTLTIQRTQQEDSAVYLCASSMGLAGYNEQFFGPGTRLTVL.